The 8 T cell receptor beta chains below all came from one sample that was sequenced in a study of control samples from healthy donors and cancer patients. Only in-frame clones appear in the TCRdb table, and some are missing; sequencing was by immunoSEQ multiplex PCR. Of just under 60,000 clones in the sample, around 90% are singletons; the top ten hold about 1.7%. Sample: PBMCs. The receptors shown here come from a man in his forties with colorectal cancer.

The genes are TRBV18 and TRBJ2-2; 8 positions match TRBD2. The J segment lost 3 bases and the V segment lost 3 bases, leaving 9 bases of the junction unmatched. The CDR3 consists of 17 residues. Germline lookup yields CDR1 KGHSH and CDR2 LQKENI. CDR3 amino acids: CASSPLRAAGDTGELFF. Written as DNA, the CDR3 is TGTGCCAGCTCACCCCTAAGAGCAGCGGGGGACACCGGGGAGCTGTTTTTT.

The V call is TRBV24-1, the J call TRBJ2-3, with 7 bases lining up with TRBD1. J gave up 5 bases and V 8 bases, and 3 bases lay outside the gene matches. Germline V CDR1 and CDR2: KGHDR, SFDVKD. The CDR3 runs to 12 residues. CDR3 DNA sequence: TGTGCCACCAAGACAGGGATAGATACGCAGTATTTT. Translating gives CATKTGIDTQYF.

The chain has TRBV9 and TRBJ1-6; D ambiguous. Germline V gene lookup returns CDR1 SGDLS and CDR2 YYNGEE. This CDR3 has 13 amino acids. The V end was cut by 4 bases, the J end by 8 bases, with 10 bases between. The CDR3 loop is CASSPGTDSPLHF. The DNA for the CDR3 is TGTGCCAGCAGCCCAGGCACGGATTCACCCCTCCACTTT.

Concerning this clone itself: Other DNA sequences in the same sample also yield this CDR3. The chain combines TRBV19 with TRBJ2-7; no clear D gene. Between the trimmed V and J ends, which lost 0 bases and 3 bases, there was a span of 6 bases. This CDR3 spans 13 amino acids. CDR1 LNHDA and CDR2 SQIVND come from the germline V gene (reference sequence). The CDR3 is CASSIDRSYEQYF. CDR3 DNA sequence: TGTGCCAGTAGTATAGATCGGAGCTACGAGCAGTACTTC. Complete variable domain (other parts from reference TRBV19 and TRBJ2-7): DGGITQSPKYLFRKEGQNVTLSCEQNLNHDAMYWYRQDPGQGLRLIYYSQIVNDFQKGDIAEGYSVSREKKESFPLTVTSAQKNPTAFYLCASSIDRSYEQYFGPGTRLTVT.

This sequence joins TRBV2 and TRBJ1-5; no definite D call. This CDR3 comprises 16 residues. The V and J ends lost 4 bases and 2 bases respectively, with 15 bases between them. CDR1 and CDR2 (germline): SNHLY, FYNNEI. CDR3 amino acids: CASSGGGSGGNQPQHF. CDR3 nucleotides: TGTGCCAGCAGTGGGGGAGGGTCTGGGGGCAATCAGCCCCAGCATTTT.

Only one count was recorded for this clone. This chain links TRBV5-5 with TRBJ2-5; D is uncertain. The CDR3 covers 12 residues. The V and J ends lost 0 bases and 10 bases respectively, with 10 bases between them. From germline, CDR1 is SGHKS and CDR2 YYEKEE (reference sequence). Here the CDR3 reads CASSLVKGNQYF. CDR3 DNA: TGTGCCAGCAGCTTGGTAAAAGGGAACCAGTACTTC.

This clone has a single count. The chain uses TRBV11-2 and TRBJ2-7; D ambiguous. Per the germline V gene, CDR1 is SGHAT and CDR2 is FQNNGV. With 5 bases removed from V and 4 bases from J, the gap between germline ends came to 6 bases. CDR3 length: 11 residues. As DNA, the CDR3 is TGTGCCAGCAGCACGCAATACGAGCAGTACTTC. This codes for CASSTQYEQYF.

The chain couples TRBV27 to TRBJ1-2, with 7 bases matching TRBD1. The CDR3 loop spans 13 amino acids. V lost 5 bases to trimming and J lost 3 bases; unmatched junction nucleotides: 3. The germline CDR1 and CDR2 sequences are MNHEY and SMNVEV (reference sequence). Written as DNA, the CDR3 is TGTGCCAGCAGTGGCGGACAGGACTATGGCTACACCTTC. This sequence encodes CASSGGQDYGYTF.